What follows are 24 T cell receptor beta chains derived from one specimen sequenced in a study of PD-1 blockade in classical Hodgkin lymphoma. Profiling relied on immunoSEQ multiplex PCR, and the TCRdb table lists in-frame clones only, not all of them. The table includes 9,500 to 12,000 clones, roughly 81% detected once. The time point was: cycle 4 day 1 (C4D1), after 5 to 7 weeks of nivolumab. Brentuximab vedotin exposure varied, and every patient relapsed after autologous stem cell transplantation. PBMCs were thawed, and CD8+ T cells were then isolated from them by magnetic negative selection. The starting material was CD8+ T cells from blood, obtained before the fourth cycle of nivolumab. All receptors derive from a human donor with classical Hodgkin lymphoma. The donor label of this sample is uncertain.

This rearrangement joins TRBV6-4 to TRBJ2-3, with 12 bases lining up with TRBD2. Germline assignment: CDR1 MRHNA and CDR2 SNTAGT. J was trimmed by 4 bases and V by 4 bases; bases with no gene match: 9. The CDR3 sequence is 17 residues long. For the CDR3, the DNA is TGTGCCAGCAGTGTTGGGACTAGCGGGCCTGGGGCAGATACGCAGTATTTT. Protein: CASSVGTSGPGADTQYF.

The genes are TRBV19 and TRBJ2-5; 9 bases are shared with TRBD2. V lost 5 bases, J lost 6 bases, and 7 bases stayed unmatched. This CDR3 region has 14 residues. CDR1 and CDR2 (germline): LNHDA, SQIVND (reference sequence). CDR3 sequence reads: CASSPTSGLQTQYF. DNA for the CDR3: TGTGCCAGTAGTCCGACTAGCGGCCTACAGACCCAGTACTTC.

The chain recombines TRBV4-1 with TRBJ2-5, with a weak D call TRBD2 (6 bases). TRBJ2-7 explains the end of the DNA better; the J call may be wrong. The CDR3 consists of 15 residues. Germline CDR1 is MGHRA and CDR2 is YSYEKL. CDR3 loop: CASSSGGSRAYEQYF. As DNA, the CDR3 is TGCGCCAGCAGCTCAGGAGGGAGCAGAGCCTACGAGCAGTACTTC.

The rearrangement joins TRBV13 to TRBJ2-5; TRBD1 matches 8 bases. This CDR3 has 13 amino acids. V trimming: 2 bases; J trimming: 4 bases; junction bases outside the gene matches: 0. Germline CDR1 and CDR2: PRHDT and FYEKMQ (reference sequence). This CDR3 reads CASSLQGAETQYF. CDR3 nucleotides: TGTGCCAGCAGCTTACAGGGGGCAGAGACCCAGTACTTC.

The genes are TRBV7-9 and TRBJ1-2; 9 positions agree with TRBD1. The trim removed 4 bases at V and 3 bases at J, leaving 6 bases unmatched. From germline, CDR1 is SEHNR and CDR2 FQNEAQ (reference sequence). CDR3 length: 15 amino acids. The DNA for the CDR3 is TGTGCCAGCAGCTCTCAGGGACAGGGATACTATGGCTACACCTTC. Protein: CASSSQGQGYYGYTF.

V usage is TRBV5-8 and J usage is TRBJ1-2, with a weak D call TRBD1 (5 bases). The CDR3 sequence is 13 residues long. Germline values: CDR1 SGHTS, CDR2 YDEGEE. V lost 0 bases, J lost 6 bases, and 9 bases lay in between. CDR3 region: CASSLAQVNGYTF. The CDR3 region has the DNA TGTGCCAGCAGCTTGGCACAGGTCAATGGCTACACCTTC.

The rearrangement links TRBV19 to TRBJ2-7; 9 nucleotides agree with TRBD1. This CDR3 spans 14 amino acids. Germline CDR1 reads LNHDA; CDR2 reads SQIVND (reference sequence). V shed 3 bases and J 3 bases; nucleotides not matched to a gene: 3. The CDR3 region is CASSIGTGNYEQYF. CDR3 nucleotides: TGTGCCAGTAGTATTGGGACAGGGAACTACGAGCAGTACTTC.

The V call is TRBV5-1, the J call TRBJ2-1, with 9 bases identical to TRBD1. The trim removed 2 bases at V and 4 bases at J, leaving 7 bases unmatched. The CDR3 spans 16 residues. CDR1 is SGHRS, CDR2 YFSETQ, per germline. The CDR3 spells CASSLQQGARYNEQFF. In DNA, the CDR3 is TGCGCCAGCAGCTTACAACAGGGGGCAAGGTACAATGAGCAGTTCTTC.

CDR3 coding DNA: TGTGCCAGCAGCTTTTCGGGGGGAGGGCCTGGCGAGCAGTACTTC. This codes for CASSFSGGGPGEQYF. The J gene is TRBJ2-7, the V gene TRBV7-9, with 7 bases lining up with TRBD2. The CDR3 consists of 15 residues. V trimming: 3 bases; J trimming: 6 bases; junction bases outside the gene matches: 11. CDR1 is SEHNR, CDR2 FQNEAQ, per germline (reference sequence).

V and J are TRBV4-1 and TRBJ1-1; 7 positions match TRBD1. The CDR3 is 13 residues long. CDR1 and CDR2 (germline): MGHRA, YSYEKL. Trimming took 8 bases from V and 1 from J; bases not matched to a gene: 4. DNA for the CDR3: TGCGCCAGCTCGACAGGGTGGAACACTGAAGCTTTCTTT. Translation gives CASSTGWNTEAFF.

The rearrangement uses TRBV4-1 and TRBJ2-5; D unresolved. With the DNA end fitting TRBJ2-7 better, the J assignment may be wrong. The CDR3 runs 16 residues. Per germline, CDR1 MGHRA and CDR2 YSYEKL. The chain's CDR3 is CASSQEGTVRSYEQYF. CDR3 DNA: TGCGCCAGCAGCCAAGAAGGAACAGTTCGCTCCTACGAGCAGTACTTC.

This chain uses TRBV19 with TRBJ2-7; no clear D. This CDR3 spans 13 amino acids. V was clipped by 1 base and J by 2 bases, with 6 bases between them. Germline loops: CDR1 LNHDA, CDR2 SQIVND (reference sequence). The CDR3 is CASSIGHTYEQYF. The DNA of the CDR3 is TGTGCCAGTAGTATAGGTCATACCTACGAGCAGTACTTC.

This clone is labeled as medium-sized. This chain connects TRBV2 to TRBJ2-3, with D perhaps TRBD1 (6 bases). The CDR3 runs to 15 residues. Per germline, CDR1 SNHLY and CDR2 FYNNEI. V was trimmed by 6 bases and J by 6 bases, leaving 19 bases between them. CDR3 nucleotides: TGTGCCAGCAGCGAAACAGGGACCCAACGGGATACGCAGTATTTT. Amino acid sequence: CASSETGTQRDTQYF.

In DNA form, the CDR3 reads TGTGCCAGCAGTGATGCTTCAACTAATGAAAAACTGTTTTTT. It specifies CASSDASTNEKLFF. This chain connects TRBV2 to TRBJ1-4, with unresolved D. The CDR3 spans 14 residues. Between the trimmed V and J ends, which lost 3 bases and 0 bases, there was a span of 5 bases. Germline loops: CDR1 SNHLY, CDR2 FYNNEI.

The chain employs TRBV4-2 and TRBJ2-7, with D tentatively TRBD2 (5 bases). The ends were cut back, 3 bases at V and 1 base at J, with 13 bases in the middle. The CDR3 length is 15 residues. The germline V gene has CDR1 LGHNA and CDR2 YNFKEQ. CDR3 coding DNA: TGTGCCAGCAGCCAGGCCGGGGTAAATTCCTACGAGCAGTACTTC. Amino acid sequence: CASSQAGVNSYEQYF.

The chain uses TRBV19 and TRBJ1-5, with TRBD1 matching over 11 bases. CDR1 LNHDA and CDR2 SQIVND come from the germline V gene (reference sequence). J was trimmed by 4 bases and V by 5 bases; bases with no gene match: 4. The CDR3 runs to 15 residues. The CDR3 region has the DNA TGTGCCAGTAGTCGGACAGGGGGCCAGAATCAGCCCCAGCATTTT. Translating it yields CASSRTGGQNQPQHF.

This chain uses TRBV2 with TRBJ1-2, with a tentative D call TRBD1 (5 bases). There are 15 residues in the CDR3. The germline V gene encodes CDR1 SNHLY and CDR2 FYNNEI. The V end was cut by 0 bases, the J end by 4 bases, with 12 bases between. The CDR3 DNA sequence: TGTGCCAGCAGTGAAGCGCTAAGGGGTACCTATGGCTACACCTTC. This sequence encodes CASSEALRGTYGYTF.

The chain combines TRBV29-1 with TRBJ1-1, with D possibly being TRBD1 (5 bases). Germline V gene lookup returns CDR1 SQVTM and CDR2 ANQGSEA. This CDR3 has 13 residues. V gave up 4 bases and J gave up 5 bases, with 14 bases separating them. In nucleotides, the CDR3 is TGCAGCGTTGTTCAGGGCAATAGGACTGAAGCTTTCTTT. Translated: CSVVQGNRTEAFF.

The J gene is TRBJ1-4, the V gene TRBV28; D unclear. The CDR3 loop spans 15 amino acids. Looked up from germline, CDR1 is MDHEN and CDR2 is SYDVKM. Trimming left V 6 bases short and J 0 bases short, with 11 bases between. This CDR3 reads CASRPLWATNEKLFF. In nucleotides, the CDR3 is TGTGCCAGCAGACCCCTCTGGGCAACTAATGAAAAACTGTTTTTT.

The rearrangement links TRBV25-1 to TRBJ2-2; tentatively, D is TRBD2 (5 bases). In germline, CDR1 is MGHDK, CDR2 SYGVNS. CDR3 length equals 13 residues. V shed 10 bases and J shed 1 base, with 10 bases lying between them. CDR3 protein: CATTAVNTGELFF. The CDR3 bases are TGTGCCACCACAGCGGTGAACACCGGGGAGCTGTTTTTT.

This sequence joins TRBV4-3 and TRBJ1-1; 8 bases fit TRBD1. This CDR3 is built from 15 residues. V lost 5 bases, J lost 0 bases, and 5 bases stayed unmatched. Germline V gene data show CDR1 as LGHNA and CDR2 as YSLEER. DNA of the CDR3: TGCGCCAGCAGCTCTCACAGGGGGATGAACACTGAAGCTTTCTTT. As protein: CASSSHRGMNTEAFF.

The V and J genes are TRBV7-1 and TRBJ2-6, with D perhaps TRBD1 (5 bases). TRBV7-1 is classed as an ORF, of uncertain function. The CDR3 length is 18 residues. With 5 bases removed from V and 5 bases from J, the gap between germline ends came to 22 bases. The chain's CDR3 is CASSRSARGQSRANVLTF. The CDR3 nucleotides read TGTGCCAGCAGCCGGTCCGCTCGAGGACAAAGTCGGGCCAACGTCCTGACTTTC.

In its sample, this clone was seen a few times. The rearrangement uses TRBV6-5 and TRBJ2-1; possible D gene TRBD2, 6 bases. The germline V and J ends were trimmed by 0 bases and 2 bases, with 11 bases remaining between them. There are 16 residues in the CDR3. The V gene's germline CDR1 is MNHEY and CDR2 SVGAGI. This CDR3 reads CASSYSSGEAYNEQFF. In DNA form, the CDR3 reads TGTGCCAGCAGTTACTCATCGGGAGAGGCCTACAATGAGCAGTTCTTC.

V is TRBV10-2 and J is TRBJ1-4, with unresolved D. The CDR3 is 16 residues long. V was pared by 0 bases and J by 0 bases, with 8 bases between. Germline CDR1 is WSHSY and CDR2 is SAAADI. The CDR3: CASSESQSATNEKLFF. Written as DNA, the CDR3 is TGCGCCAGCAGTGAGTCACAGTCTGCAACTAATGAAAAACTGTTTTTT.